This T cell receptor (beta chain) was retrieved from a study of shared clonotypes between healthy human individuals. Repertoires were generated with immunoSEQ multiplex PCR, while TCRdb's copy carries only in-frame clones and drops some. The data show 2.5 million or so clones, roughly 92% seen once. CDR1 and CDR2 from the germline V gene are MDHEN and SYDVKM. The CDR3 length is 16 residues. The ends were cut back, 3 bases at V and 5 bases at J, with 19 bases in the middle. The sequenced material came from naive CD4+ T cells sorted from blood. Specified subset: CD45RA+ positively selected. The sequence derives from a man aged 18 to 30 in good health. The chain couples TRBV28 to TRBJ2-5; D uncertain. The CDR3 loop reads CASSFRETLAGETQYF. The CDR3 bases are TGTGCCAGCAGTTTTCGCGAGACATTGGCCGGGGAGACCCAGTACTTC.